One sample yielded the 23 T cell receptor beta chains listed below, sequenced in a study of beta chain features in type 1 diabetes. The entirety of the isolated RNA underwent reverse transcription, so expressed TCRB transcripts were sequenced. The data were produced by immunoSEQ multiplex PCR, yet TCRdb's version contains in-frame clones alone and is incomplete. The sample lists roughly 140,000 clones; approximately 10% were seen once. General study results and limits: A moderate, significant TCRB CDR3 shortening appeared in type 1 diabetes across four CD4+ subsets.

Antigens of these TCRs are unknown. Sequencing input: central memory CD4+ T cells from blood. These receptors were collected from a man under 40 with type 1 diabetes.

V gene TRBV5-1 combines with J gene TRBJ2-3, with 9 nucleotides matching TRBD1. The ends lost 4 bases at V and 4 bases at J; junction bases unmatched: 7. The germline V gene encodes CDR1 SGHRS and CDR2 YFSETQ. The CDR3 is made up of 15 amino acids. In nucleotides, the CDR3 is TGCGCCAGCAGCCTGGGACAGGGTTTTTCAGATACGCAGTATTTT. Its protein product is CASSLGQGFSDTQYF.

This clone came up a few times. V and J are TRBV4-2 and TRBJ2-5; 11 bases align to TRBD2. Germline V lookup: CDR1 LGHNA, CDR2 YNFKEQ. V gave up 3 bases and J gave up 1 base; unmatched junction bases: 7. The CDR3 sequence is 17 residues long. CDR3 nucleotide sequence: TGTGCCAGCAGCCACGGTGGGACTAGCGGTTCCCAAGAGACCCAGTACTTC. Encoded protein: CASSHGGTSGSQETQYF.

This clone has a handful of counts. This rearrangement joins TRBV10-3 to TRBJ2-3; 9 bases match TRBD1. The CDR3 loop spans 16 amino acids. In germline, CDR1 is ENHRY, CDR2 SYGVKD. V dropped 6 bases and J dropped 7; count of bases not matched to a gene: 14. Written as DNA, the CDR3 is TGTGCCATCAGGCAAACAGGGGGCGCCTTCCCACATACGCAGTATTTT. Protein: CAIRQTGGAFPHTQYF.

The table lists this clone with a few counts. V and J are TRBV7-3 and TRBJ1-1, with D unclear. Germline CDR1 is SGHTA and CDR2 is FQGTGA. The CDR3 runs to 13 residues. Trimming stripped 1 base from V and 4 bases from J, with 7 bases between. The CDR3 coding sequence is TGTGCCAGCAGCTTAAACGAGGGCACTGAAGCTTTCTTT. Translation gives CASSLNEGTEAFF.

V and J are TRBV4-2 and TRBJ2-2; 7 nucleotides align to TRBD1. CDR3 length: 17 amino acids. Trimming cost V 4 bases and J 6 bases; bases outside gene matches: 14. Germline CDR1 LGHNA, CDR2 YNFKEQ. The CDR3 is CASSREPKGAGSGELFF. In nucleotides, the CDR3 is TGTGCCAGCAGCCGCGAACCTAAGGGGGCAGGTTCCGGGGAGCTGTTTTTT.

The gene calls are TRBV5-1 and TRBJ2-1; D may be TRBD2 (5 bases). The CDR3 spans 18 residues. Germline CDR1 is SGHRS and CDR2 is YFSETQ. The V end lost 3 bases, the J end lost 0 bases, and 19 bases lay between the germline ends. CDR3 nucleotide sequence: TGCGCCAGCAGCTACATCTGGGTGGGAGCAAACTCCTACAATGAGCAGTTCTTC. As protein: CASSYIWVGANSYNEQFF.

This clone occurred a few times. The J gene is TRBJ2-1, the V gene TRBV27; 7 bases match TRBD1. The junction had 6 bases not matched to a gene; V was cut back by 5 bases and J by 2 bases. In germline, CDR1 is MNHEY, CDR2 SMNVEV (reference sequence). CDR3 length: 15 residues. This CDR3 reads CASSPDRDAYNEQFF. The CDR3 DNA reads as TGTGCCAGCAGTCCTGACAGGGATGCCTACAATGAGCAGTTCTTC.

The CDR3, as DNA: TGTGCCATCAGGACGGGACAGGCCAGCGTCTACGAGCAGTACTTC. This translates into CAIRTGQASVYEQYF. The V and J genes are TRBV10-3 and TRBJ2-7, with 8 bases matching TRBD1. V lost 6 bases and J lost 3; bases outside the gene matches: 10. The CDR3 totals 15 residues. Germline V gives CDR1 ENHRY, CDR2 SYGVKD.

In this sample, this clone turned up a few times. The rearrangement links TRBV6-5 to TRBJ2-1, with 8 nucleotides matching TRBD2. Trimming took 4 bases from V and 8 from J; bases not matched to a gene: 13. The germline gives CDR1 MNHEY, CDR2 SVGAGI. There are 16 residues in the CDR3. This CDR3 reads CASSFLSGSLIHEQFF. The CDR3 DNA sequence: TGTGCCAGCAGTTTTCTCAGCGGGAGCCTGATCCATGAGCAGTTCTTC.

This clone was seen only a few times. The chain links TRBV11-2 to TRBJ1-1; TRBD1 is a possible D gene (6 bases). CDR1 and CDR2 from the germline V gene are SGHAT and FQNNGV. V was pared by 4 bases and J by 9 bases, with 12 bases between. This CDR3 spans 12 amino acids. The CDR3 DNA is TGTGCCAGCAGCTCCGGACAGAGGAAAGCTTTCTTT. Amino acids: CASSSGQRKAFF.

The chain has TRBV18 and TRBJ1-2, with D tentatively TRBD1 (5 bases). The CDR3 covers 13 residues. Per germline, CDR1 KGHSH and CDR2 LQKENI. The V end was cut by 6 bases, the J end by 0 bases, with 8 bases between. The CDR3 DNA reads TGTGCCAGCTCCGCAGGGACTAACTATGGCTACACCTTC. Protein sequence: CASSAGTNYGYTF.

This clone was observed a handful of times. Germline and junction disagree at one end, which may indicate a read error. The chain employs TRBV4-3 and TRBJ2-6, with TRBD1 matching over 7 bases. Germline CDR1 LGHNA, CDR2 YSLEER. This CDR3 comprises 15 residues. The CDR3 sequence: CASRQGTAGANVLTF. The CDR3 DNA is TGCGCCAGCAGGCAAGGGACAGCTGGGGCCAACGTCCTGACTTTC.

The chain employs TRBV18 and TRBJ2-1; D possibly corresponds to TRBD2 (7 bases). Trimming took 2 bases from V and 8 from J, leaving 16 bases between them. Germline V lookup: CDR1 KGHSH, CDR2 LQKENI. The CDR3 is 15 residues long. The CDR3 protein is CASSPGGAPPHEQFF. The DNA for the CDR3 is TGTGCCAGCTCACCAGGGGGGGCCCCCCCCCATGAGCAGTTCTTC.

The chain has TRBV10-3 and TRBJ2-6; D possibly corresponds to TRBD1 (6 bases). The V gene lost 0 bases and the J gene lost 0 bases, with 9 bases spanning the gap. CDR1 and CDR2 from the germline V gene are ENHRY and SYGVKD. This CDR3 is 17 amino acids long. For the CDR3, the DNA is TGTGCCATCAGTGAGTCAGGACAGATCTCTGGGGCCAACGTCCTGACTTTC. Its translation is CAISESGQISGANVLTF.

This clone has more than one count but fewer than ten. V is TRBV15 and J is TRBJ2-5; the D is unclear. With 0 bases removed from V and 5 bases from J, the gap between germline ends came to 7 bases. The CDR3 loop spans 13 amino acids. Germline assignment: CDR1 LNHNV and CDR2 YYDKDF (reference sequence). CDR3 sequence reads: CATSRERWETQYF. The CDR3 DNA reads as TGTGCCACCAGCAGAGAGCGGTGGGAGACCCAGTACTTC.

This chain uses TRBV5-1 with TRBJ1-3; the D gene is possibly TRBD1 (6 bases). There are 15 residues in the CDR3. V lost 4 bases and J lost 3, with 14 bases in between. The germline V gene has CDR1 SGHRS and CDR2 YFSETQ. CDR3 DNA sequence: TGCGCCAGCAGCGGGGGCCAGCCAGATGGAAACACCATATATTTT. Translating gives CASSGGQPDGNTIYF.

V is TRBV9 and J is TRBJ2-7, with 7 bases identical to TRBD2. Germline V lookup: CDR1 SGDLS, CDR2 YYNGEE. V shed 1 base, J shed 1 base, and the junction held 2 bases outside the gene matches. CDR3 length: 14 amino acids. The CDR3 DNA is TGTGCCAGCAGCGTAACTAGCGAATCCTACGAGCAGTACTTC. Translation: CASSVTSESYEQYF.

The gene calls are TRBV15 and TRBJ2-3; 7 bases fit TRBD1. The CDR3 is 15 amino acids. Germline V lookup: CDR1 LNHNV, CDR2 YYDKDF (reference sequence). Trimming at V came to 1 base and at J to 3 bases, leaving 4 bases not matched to a gene. The CDR3 nucleotides read TGTGCCACCAGCAGAGGGGACAGACAAACAGATACGCAGTATTTT. Protein: CATSRGDRQTDTQYF.

The chain recombines TRBV7-3 with TRBJ2-1; D unresolved. The CDR3 extends over 14 amino acids. V was pared by 5 bases and J by 1 base, with 9 bases between. The germline gives CDR1 SGHTA, CDR2 FQGTGA. The CDR3 DNA is TGTGCCAGCAGCGGTAAACGGTCCTACAATGAGCAGTTCTTC. This gives the protein CASSGKRSYNEQFF.

This clone turned up a few times. The CDR3 protein is CASTLGTGGYEQYF. The DNA for the CDR3 is TGCGCCAGTACCCTCGGGACAGGTGGCTACGAGCAGTACTTC. V gene TRBV5-1 combines with J gene TRBJ2-7; 8 nucleotides agree with TRBD1. The germline V gene has CDR1 SGHRS and CDR2 YFSETQ. This CDR3 has 14 residues. The V and J ends lost 8 bases and 3 bases, in that order; junction bases with no gene match: 10.

The rearrangement joins TRBV11-2 to TRBJ2-3; D is unclear. Per the germline V gene, CDR1 is SGHAT and CDR2 is FQNNGV. V lost 1 base and J lost 1, with 12 bases in between. The length of the CDR3 is 16 residues. CDR3: CASSLAWLGGTDTQYF. DNA for the CDR3: TGTGCCAGCAGCTTAGCGTGGCTAGGTGGCACAGATACGCAGTATTTT.

CDR3 coding DNA: TGTGCCAGCAGTTTAAATCCCGCGGCCGGTGGTGAAAAACTGTTTTTT. Amino acids: CASSLNPAAGGEKLFF. The chain carries TRBV27 and TRBJ1-4; D is uncertain. V lost 2 bases, J lost 7 bases, and 17 bases lay in between. CDR1 MNHEY and CDR2 SMNVEV come from the germline V gene (reference sequence). The CDR3 extends over 16 amino acids.

This clone was observed a few times. This rearrangement joins TRBV7-3 to TRBJ2-3, with unresolved D. Germline V gene data show CDR1 as SGHTA and CDR2 as FQGTGA. V gave up 1 base and J gave up 5 bases, with 10 bases separating them. This CDR3 region has 14 residues. CDR3 amino acids: CASSLNYGGDTQYF. In DNA form, the CDR3 reads TGTGCCAGCAGCTTAAATTATGGCGGAGATACGCAGTATTTT.